These T cell receptor beta chains were read from a single sample in a study of blood T cell repertoires in COVID-19. Libraries were prepared by immunoSEQ multiplex PCR; TCRdb keeps only in-frame clonotypes and omits some of them. The data contain approximately 180,000 clones, over 60% of them singletons. Sequencing used peripheral blood. The receptors originated from a woman in her 70s with acute or convalescent COVID-19. Each CDR3 is given with its conserved first and last residue. A D gene is named only where the DNA matches it firmly. Some rows mark clone size as missing; the rest say once, few, many or name a class of expanded clone.

j_gene,d_gene,v_gene,abundance,CDR3nt,CDR3aa
TRBJ1-4,-,TRBV6-6,-,TGTGCCAGCAGTTACGGGCAGACTAATGAAAAACTGTTTTTT,CASSYGQTNEKLFF
TRBJ1-1,TRBD1,TRBV29-1,-,TGCAGCGGCGCACAGGGGACAGCTGAAGCTTTCTTT,CSGAQGTAEAFF
TRBJ2-7,TRBD1,TRBV10-2,-,TGCGCCAGCAGTGACAGGACAGGGGCCTACGAGCAGTACTTC,CASSDRTGAYEQYF
TRBJ2-7,TRBD2,TRBV5-6,few,TGTGCCAGCAGCTTTAGGACTAGGAGTGAGCAGTACTTC,CASSFRTRSEQYF
TRBJ2-2,-,TRBV24-1,-,TGTGCCACGGGGCAGACCAGAGCGAACACCGGGGAGCTGTTTTTT,CATGQTRANTGELFF
TRBJ2-5,TRBD2,TRBV5-1,-,TGCGCCAGCAGCAGGACTAGCGATCAAGAGACCCAGTACTTC,CASSRTSDQETQYF
TRBJ1-5,-,TRBV30,-,TGTGCCTGGGCAGGGGAACGCAATCAGCCCCAGCATTTT,CAWAGERNQPQHF
TRBJ2-7,TRBD2,TRBV5-1,-,TGCGCCAGCAGCTGGGGACTAGCGGGAGAGGGCGAGCAGTACTTC,CASSWGLAGEGEQYF
TRBJ2-3,-,TRBV3-1/TRBV3-2,-,TGTGCCAGCAGCCAGGGCCTAGCCTTAGATACGCAGTATTTT,CASSQGLALDTQYF
TRBJ2-2,-,TRBV5-1,-,TGCGCCAGCAGCTTAGGCGGGATGAACACCGGGGAGCTGTTTTTT,CASSLGGMNTGELFF
TRBJ1-5,-,TRBV2,-,TGTGCCAGCAGTGATATGGGGGGAAATCAGCCCCAGCATTTT,CASSDMGGNQPQHF
TRBJ1-2,-,TRBV5-4,-,TGTGCCAGCAGCTTGGCGGTTTCGGGTTATGGCTACACCTTC,CASSLAVSGYGYTF
TRBJ2-2,TRBD1,TRBV5-1,-,TGCGCCAGCAGTTCCGGGACAGGGTCTTTCACCGGGGAGCTGTTTTTT,CASSSGTGSFTGELFF
TRBJ1-3,-,TRBV30,few,TGTGCCTGTACCGGGACTGCTGGAAACACCATATATTTT,CACTGTAGNTIYF
TRBJ1-5,TRBD1,TRBV2,-,TGTGCCAGCAGTGGGGGAACAATAGGACAGGAGATGCGTAGCAATCAGCCCCAGCATTTT,CASSGGTIGQEMRSNQPQHF
TRBJ2-7,TRBD2,TRBV19,few,TGTGCCAGTAGCGAGGGACTAGCGGGGTACTACGAGCAGTACTTC,CASSEGLAGYYEQYF
TRBJ1-6,-,TRBV2,-,TGTGCCAGCTTAACGGGTTATAATTCACCCCTCCACTTT,CASLTGYNSPLHF
TRBJ1-1,-,TRBV3-1/TRBV3-2,-,TGTGCCAGCAGCCAAGCGGCCTCGGGCACTGAAGCTTTCTTT,CASSQAASGTEAFF
TRBJ2-1,TRBD2,TRBV6-6,-,TGTGCCAGCAGTTACCGGGGGGGTGAGCAGTTCTTC,CASSYRGGEQFF
TRBJ1-4,TRBD1,TRBV3-1/TRBV3-2,-,TGTGCCAGCAGCTATAGCCTTAGGACAGGTGTAAAACTGTTTTTT,CASSYSLRTGVKLFF